The source of this T cell receptor (beta chain) is a study of cytomegalovirus exposure and HLA in healthy donors. PCR employed 60 Vbeta and 13 Jbeta primers. Produced via immunoSEQ multiplex PCR; TCRdb's table is partial and in-frame only. The sample has 150,000 to 200,000 clones, around 67% seen once. In germline, CDR1 is SGHRS, CDR2 YFSETQ. V was shortened by 0 bases and J by 9 bases, with 16 bases between the two germline ends. This CDR3 spans 15 amino acids. The material sequenced was PBMCs. This chain uses TRBV5-1 with TRBJ2-1; D gene unclear. The clonotype was recovered from a woman under 30 in good health and CMV-seropositive. CDR3 amino acids: CASSLVGTTYGEQFF. The CDR3 DNA is TGCGCCAGCAGCTTGGTGGGCACGACGTATGGTGAGCAGTTCTTC.